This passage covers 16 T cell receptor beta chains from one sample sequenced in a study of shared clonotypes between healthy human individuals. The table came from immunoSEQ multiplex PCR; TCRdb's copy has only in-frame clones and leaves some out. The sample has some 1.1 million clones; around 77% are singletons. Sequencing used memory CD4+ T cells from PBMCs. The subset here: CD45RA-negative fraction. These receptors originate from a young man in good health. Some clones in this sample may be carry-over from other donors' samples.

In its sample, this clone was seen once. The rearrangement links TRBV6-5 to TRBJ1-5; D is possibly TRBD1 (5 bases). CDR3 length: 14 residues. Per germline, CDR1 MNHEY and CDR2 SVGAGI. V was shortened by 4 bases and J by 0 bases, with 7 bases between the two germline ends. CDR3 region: CASSWGGSNQPQHF. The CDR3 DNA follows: TGTGCCAGCAGTTGGGGGGGTAGCAATCAGCCCCAGCATTTT.

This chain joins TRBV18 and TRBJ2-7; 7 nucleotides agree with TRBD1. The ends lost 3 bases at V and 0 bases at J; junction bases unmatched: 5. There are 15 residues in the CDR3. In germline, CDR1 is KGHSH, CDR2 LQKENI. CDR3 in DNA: TGTGCCAGCTCACCGGACAGGAATCCCTCCTACGAGCAGTACTTC. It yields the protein CASSPDRNPSYEQYF.

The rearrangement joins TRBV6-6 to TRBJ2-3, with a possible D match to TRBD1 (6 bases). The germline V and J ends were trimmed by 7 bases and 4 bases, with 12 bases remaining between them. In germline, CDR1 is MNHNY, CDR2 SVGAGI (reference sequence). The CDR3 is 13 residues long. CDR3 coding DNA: TGTGCCAGCAAGGACAGTGGAGCAGATACGCAGTATTTT. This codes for CASKDSGADTQYF.

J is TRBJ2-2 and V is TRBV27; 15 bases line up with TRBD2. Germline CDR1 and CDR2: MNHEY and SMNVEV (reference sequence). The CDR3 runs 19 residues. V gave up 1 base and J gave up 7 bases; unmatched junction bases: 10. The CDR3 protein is CASSLWGLAGGEVVGELFF. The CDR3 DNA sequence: TGTGCCAGCAGTTTATGGGGACTAGCGGGAGGAGAAGTGGTCGGGGAGCTGTTTTTT.

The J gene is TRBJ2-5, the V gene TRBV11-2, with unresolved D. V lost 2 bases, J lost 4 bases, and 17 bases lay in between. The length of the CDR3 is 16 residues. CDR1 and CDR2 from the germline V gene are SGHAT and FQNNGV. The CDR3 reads CASSLPTLPSSETQYF. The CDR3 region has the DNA TGTGCCAGCAGCTTACCCACCCTCCCTAGTTCAGAGACCCAGTACTTC.

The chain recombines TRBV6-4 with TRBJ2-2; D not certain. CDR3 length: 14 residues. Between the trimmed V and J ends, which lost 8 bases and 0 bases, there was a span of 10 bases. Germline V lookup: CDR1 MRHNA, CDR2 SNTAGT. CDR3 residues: CASEGRANTGELFF. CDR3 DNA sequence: TGTGCCAGCGAAGGCCGGGCGAACACCGGGGAGCTGTTTTTT.

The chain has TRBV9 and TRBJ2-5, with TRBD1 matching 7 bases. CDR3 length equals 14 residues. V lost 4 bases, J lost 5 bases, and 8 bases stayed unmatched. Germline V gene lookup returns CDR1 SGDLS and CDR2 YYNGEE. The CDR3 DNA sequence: TGTGCCAGCAGCCGAGGGGGCGCGAGGGAGACCCAGTACTTC. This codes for CASSRGGARETQYF.

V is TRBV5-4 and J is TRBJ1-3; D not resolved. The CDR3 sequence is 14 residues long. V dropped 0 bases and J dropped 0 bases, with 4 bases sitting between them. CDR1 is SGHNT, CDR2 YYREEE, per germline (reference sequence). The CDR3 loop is CASSLGNSGNTIYF. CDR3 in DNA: TGTGCCAGCAGCTTGGGGAACTCTGGAAACACCATATATTTT.

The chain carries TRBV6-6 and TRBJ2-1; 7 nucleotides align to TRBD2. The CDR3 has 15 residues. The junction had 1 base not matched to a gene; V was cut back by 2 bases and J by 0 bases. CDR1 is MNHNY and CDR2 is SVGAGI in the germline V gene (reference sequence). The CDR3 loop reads CASSYRGSSYNEQFF. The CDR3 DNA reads TGTGCCAGCAGTTACCGCGGGAGCTCCTACAATGAGCAGTTCTTC.

DNA of the CDR3: TGTGCCAGCAGCCGAAGACAGCCATCCCAAGAGACCCAGTACTTC. Protein: CASSRRQPSQETQYF. The chain uses TRBV7-2 and TRBJ2-5, with D possibly matching TRBD1 (5 bases). In germline, CDR1 is SGHTA, CDR2 FQGNSA. V lost 5 bases to trimming and J lost 1 base, with 14 bases between them. The CDR3 loop spans 15 amino acids.

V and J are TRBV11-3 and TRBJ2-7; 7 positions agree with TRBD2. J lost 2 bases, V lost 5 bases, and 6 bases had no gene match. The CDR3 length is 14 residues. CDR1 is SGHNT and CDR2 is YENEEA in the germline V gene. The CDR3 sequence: CASSPGAGAYEQYF. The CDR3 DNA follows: TGTGCCAGCAGCCCCGGTGCGGGAGCCTACGAGCAGTACTTC.

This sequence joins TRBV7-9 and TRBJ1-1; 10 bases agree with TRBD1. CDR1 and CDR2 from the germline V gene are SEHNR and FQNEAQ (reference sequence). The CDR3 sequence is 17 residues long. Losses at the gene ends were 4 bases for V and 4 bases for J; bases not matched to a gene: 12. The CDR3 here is CASSSGGFRDRGTEAFF. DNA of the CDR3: TGTGCCAGCAGCTCAGGGGGCTTTAGGGACAGGGGCACTGAAGCTTTCTTT.

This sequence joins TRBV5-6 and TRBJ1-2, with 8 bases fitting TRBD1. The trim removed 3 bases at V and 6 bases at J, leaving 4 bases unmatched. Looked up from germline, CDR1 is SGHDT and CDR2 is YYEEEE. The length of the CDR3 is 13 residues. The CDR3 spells CASSSGGGHGYTF. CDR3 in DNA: TGTGCCAGCAGCTCAGGGGGCGGACATGGCTACACCTTC.

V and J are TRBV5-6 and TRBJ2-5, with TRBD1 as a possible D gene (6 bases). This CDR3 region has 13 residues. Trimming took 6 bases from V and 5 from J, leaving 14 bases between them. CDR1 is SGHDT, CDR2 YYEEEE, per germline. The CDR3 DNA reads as TGTGCCAGCAACCTGGGGGCGCGGGAGACCCAGTACTTC. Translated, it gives CASNLGARETQYF. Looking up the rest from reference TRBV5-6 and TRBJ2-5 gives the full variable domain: DAGVTQSPTHLIKTRGQQVTLRCSPKSGHDTVSWYQQALGQGPQFIFQYYEEEERQRGNFPDRFSGHQFPNYSSELNVNALLLGDSALYLCASNLGARETQYFGPGTRLLVL.

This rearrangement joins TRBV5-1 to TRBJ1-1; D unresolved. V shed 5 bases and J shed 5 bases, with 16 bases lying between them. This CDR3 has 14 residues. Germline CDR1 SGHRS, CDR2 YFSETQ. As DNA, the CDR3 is TGCGCCAGCAGGGCTACCGGCGGGCGGACTGAAGCTTTCTTT. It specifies CASRATGGRTEAFF.

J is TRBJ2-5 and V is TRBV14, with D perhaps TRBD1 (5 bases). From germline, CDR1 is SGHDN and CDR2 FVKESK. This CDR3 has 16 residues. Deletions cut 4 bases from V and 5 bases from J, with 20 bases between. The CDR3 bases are TGTGCCAGCAGCCCGAGTCTAGGGGCGAAAGGGGAGACCCAGTACTTC. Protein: CASSPSLGAKGETQYF. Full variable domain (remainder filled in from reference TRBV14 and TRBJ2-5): EAGVTQFPSHSVIEKGQTVTLRCDPISGHDNLYWYRRVMGKEIKFLLHFVKESKQDESGMPNNRFLAERTGGTYSTLKVQPAELEDSGVYFCASSPSLGAKGETQYFGPGTRLLVL.